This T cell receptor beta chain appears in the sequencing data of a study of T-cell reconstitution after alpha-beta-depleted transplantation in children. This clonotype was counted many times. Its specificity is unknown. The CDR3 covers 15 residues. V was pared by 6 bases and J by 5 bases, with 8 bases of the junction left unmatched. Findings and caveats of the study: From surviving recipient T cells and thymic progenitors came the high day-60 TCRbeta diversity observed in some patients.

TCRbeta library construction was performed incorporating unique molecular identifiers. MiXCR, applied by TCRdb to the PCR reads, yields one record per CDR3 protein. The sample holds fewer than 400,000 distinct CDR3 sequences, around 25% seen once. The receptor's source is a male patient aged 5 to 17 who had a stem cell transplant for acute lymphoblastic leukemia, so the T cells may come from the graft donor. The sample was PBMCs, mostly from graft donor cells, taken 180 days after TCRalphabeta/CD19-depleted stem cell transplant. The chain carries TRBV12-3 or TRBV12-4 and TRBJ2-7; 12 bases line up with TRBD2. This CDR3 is CASSFARLAGDEQYF. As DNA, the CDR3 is TGTGCCAGCAGCTTCGCCCGACTAGCGGGAGACGAGCAGTACTTC.